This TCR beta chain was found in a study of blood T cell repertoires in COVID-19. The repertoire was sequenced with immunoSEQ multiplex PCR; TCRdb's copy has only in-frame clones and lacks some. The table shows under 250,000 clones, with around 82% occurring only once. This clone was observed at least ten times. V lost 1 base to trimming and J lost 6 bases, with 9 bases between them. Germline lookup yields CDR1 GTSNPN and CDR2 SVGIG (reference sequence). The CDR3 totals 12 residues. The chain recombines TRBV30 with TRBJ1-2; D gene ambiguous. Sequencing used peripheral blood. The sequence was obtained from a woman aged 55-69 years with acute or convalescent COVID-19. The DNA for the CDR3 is TGTGCCTGGAGTGGACATCTCGATGGCTACACCTTC. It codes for CAWSGHLDGYTF.